This T cell receptor (beta chain) was captured in a study of T cells after yellow fever vaccination. Study-wide results and limits: Across the CD4 and CD8 compartments, a small share of clonotypes was present in both. The secondary response peaked faster, at day 5 versus 15, but was weaker.

This clonotype was picked up many times. Its target is not known. Per the germline V gene, CDR1 is LGHDT and CDR2 is YNNKEL (reference sequence). Trimming pared 1 base from V and 4 bases from J, leaving 4 bases between. The CDR3 spans 13 residues. TCRdb analysed the 5' RACE reads with MiXCR anew, one entry per CDR3 protein. The profile covers around 320,000 distinct CDR3 sequences, with approximately 4.3% appearing a single time and roughly a fifth taken by the ten largest. V is TRBV3-1 and J is TRBJ2-2; no clear D gene. The sample was PBMCs, taken 15 days after the yellow fever booster vaccination. The TCR originated in a man between 18 and 35 years old who received the YFV17D yellow fever vaccine. As DNA, the CDR3 is TGTGCCAGCAGCCAAGGCCGCACCGGGGAGCTGTTTTTT. Its protein product is CASSQGRTGELFF.